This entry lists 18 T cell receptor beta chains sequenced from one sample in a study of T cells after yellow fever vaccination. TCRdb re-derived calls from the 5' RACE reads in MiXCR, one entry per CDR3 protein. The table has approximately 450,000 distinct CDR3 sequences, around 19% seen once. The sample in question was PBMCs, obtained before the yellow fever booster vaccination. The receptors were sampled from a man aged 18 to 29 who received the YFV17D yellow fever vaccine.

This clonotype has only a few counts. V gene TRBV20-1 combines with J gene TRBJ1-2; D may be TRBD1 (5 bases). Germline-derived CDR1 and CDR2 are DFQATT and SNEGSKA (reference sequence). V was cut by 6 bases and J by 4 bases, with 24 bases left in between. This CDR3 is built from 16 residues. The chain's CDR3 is CSAKVAGTSPFYGYTF. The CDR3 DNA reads TGCAGTGCCAAGGTGGCAGGGACCAGCCCTTTCTATGGCTACACCTTC.

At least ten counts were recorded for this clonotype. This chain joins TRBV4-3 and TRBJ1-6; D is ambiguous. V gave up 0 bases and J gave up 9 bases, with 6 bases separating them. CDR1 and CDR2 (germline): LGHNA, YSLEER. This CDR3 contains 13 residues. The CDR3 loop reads CASSQEIGSPLHF. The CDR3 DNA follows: TGCGCCAGCAGCCAAGAAATCGGTTCACCCCTCCACTTT.

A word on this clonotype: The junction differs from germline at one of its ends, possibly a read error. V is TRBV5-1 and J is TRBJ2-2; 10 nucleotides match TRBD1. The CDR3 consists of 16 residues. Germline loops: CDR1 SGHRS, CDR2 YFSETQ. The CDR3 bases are TGCGCCAGCAGCACCGGGACAGGGGTGAACGCCGGGGAGCTGTTTTTT. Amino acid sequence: CASSTGTGVNAGELFF.

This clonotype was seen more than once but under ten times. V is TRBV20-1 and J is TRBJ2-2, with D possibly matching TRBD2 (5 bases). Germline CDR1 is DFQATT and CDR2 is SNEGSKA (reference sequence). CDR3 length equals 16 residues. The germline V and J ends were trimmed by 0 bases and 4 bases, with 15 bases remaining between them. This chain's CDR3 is CSARDRLVGSTGELFF. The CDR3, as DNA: TGCAGTGCTAGAGATCGGCTCGTGGGGAGCACCGGGGAGCTGTTTTTT.

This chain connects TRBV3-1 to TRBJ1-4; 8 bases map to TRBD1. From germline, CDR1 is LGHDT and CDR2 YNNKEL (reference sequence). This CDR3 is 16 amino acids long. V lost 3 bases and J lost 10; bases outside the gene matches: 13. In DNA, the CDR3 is TGTGCCAGCAGCCAGTGGACAGGGACGGACTCAAGAAAACTGTTTTTT. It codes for CASSQWTGTDSRKLFF.

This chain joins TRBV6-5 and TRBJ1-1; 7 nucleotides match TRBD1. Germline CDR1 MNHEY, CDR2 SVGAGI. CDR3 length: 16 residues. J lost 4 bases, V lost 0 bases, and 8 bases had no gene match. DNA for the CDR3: TGTGCCAGCAGTTACTCGACAGGGCTGGGACGCACTGAAGCTTTCTTT. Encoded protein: CASSYSTGLGRTEAFF.

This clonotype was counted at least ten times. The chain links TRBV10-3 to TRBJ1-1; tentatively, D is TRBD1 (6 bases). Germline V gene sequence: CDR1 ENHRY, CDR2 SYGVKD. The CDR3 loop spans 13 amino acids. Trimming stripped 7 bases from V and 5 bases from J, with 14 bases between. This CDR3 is CAINHGRGTEAFF. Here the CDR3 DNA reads TGTGCCATCAACCATGGTAGGGGGACTGAAGCTTTCTTT.

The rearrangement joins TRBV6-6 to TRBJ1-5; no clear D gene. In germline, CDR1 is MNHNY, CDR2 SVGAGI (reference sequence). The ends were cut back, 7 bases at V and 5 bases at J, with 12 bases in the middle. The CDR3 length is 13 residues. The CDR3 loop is CASTPDHYQPQHF. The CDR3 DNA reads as TGTGCCAGCACCCCGGACCATTATCAGCCCCAGCATTTT.

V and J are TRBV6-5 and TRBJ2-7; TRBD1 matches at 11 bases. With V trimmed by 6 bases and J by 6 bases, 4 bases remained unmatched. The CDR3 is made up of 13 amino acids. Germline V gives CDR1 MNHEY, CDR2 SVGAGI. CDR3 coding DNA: TGTGCCAGCAGCACCGGGACAGGGGGCGAGCAGTACTTC. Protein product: CASSTGTGGEQYF.

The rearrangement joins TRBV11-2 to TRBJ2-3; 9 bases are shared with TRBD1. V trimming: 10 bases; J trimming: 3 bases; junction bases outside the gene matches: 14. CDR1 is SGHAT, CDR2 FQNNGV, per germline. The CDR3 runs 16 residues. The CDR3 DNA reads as TGTGCCACCAACCCGACAGGGACAGGGTGGACAGATACGCAGTATTTT. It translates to CATNPTGTGWTDTQYF.

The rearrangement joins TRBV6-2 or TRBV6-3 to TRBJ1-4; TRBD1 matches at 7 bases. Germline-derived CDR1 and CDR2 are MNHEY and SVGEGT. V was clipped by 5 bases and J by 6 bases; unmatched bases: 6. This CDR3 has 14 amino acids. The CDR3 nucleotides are TGTGCCAGCAGTCCGGACAGGCGTTATGAAAAACTGTTTTTT. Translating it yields CASSPDRRYEKLFF.

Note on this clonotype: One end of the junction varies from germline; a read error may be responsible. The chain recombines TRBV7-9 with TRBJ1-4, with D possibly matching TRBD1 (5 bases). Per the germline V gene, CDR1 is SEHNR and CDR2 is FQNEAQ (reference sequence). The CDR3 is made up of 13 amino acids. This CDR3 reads CASTLRGDEKLFF. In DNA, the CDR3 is TGTGCCAGCACCTTAAGGGGAGATGAAAAACTGTTTTTT.

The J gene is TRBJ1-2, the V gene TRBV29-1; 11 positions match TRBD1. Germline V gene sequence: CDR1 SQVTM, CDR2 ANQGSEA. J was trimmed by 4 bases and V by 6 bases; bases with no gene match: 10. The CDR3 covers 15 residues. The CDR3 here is CSVGTGDRGIYGYTF. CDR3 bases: TGCAGCGTGGGGACCGGGGACAGGGGGATCTATGGCTACACCTTC.

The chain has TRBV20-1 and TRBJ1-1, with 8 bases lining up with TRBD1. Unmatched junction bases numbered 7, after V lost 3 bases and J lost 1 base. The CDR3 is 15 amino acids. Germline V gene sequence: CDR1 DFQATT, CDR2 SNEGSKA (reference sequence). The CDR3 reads CSARSFGQGNTEAFF. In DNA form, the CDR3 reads TGCAGTGCTAGGTCGTTCGGACAGGGGAACACTGAAGCTTTCTTT.

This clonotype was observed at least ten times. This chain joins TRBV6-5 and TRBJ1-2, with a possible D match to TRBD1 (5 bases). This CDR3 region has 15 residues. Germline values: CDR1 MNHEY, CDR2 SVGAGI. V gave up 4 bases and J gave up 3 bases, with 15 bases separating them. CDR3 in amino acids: CASSSVLETDYGYTF. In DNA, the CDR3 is TGTGCCAGCAGTTCCGTCCTCGAGACAGACTATGGCTACACCTTC.

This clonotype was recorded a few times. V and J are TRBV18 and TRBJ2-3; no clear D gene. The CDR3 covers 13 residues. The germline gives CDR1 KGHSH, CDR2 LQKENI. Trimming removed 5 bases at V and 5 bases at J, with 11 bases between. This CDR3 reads CASSSTNGDTQYF. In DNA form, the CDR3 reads TGTGCCAGCTCATCTACCAATGGAGATACGCAGTATTTT.

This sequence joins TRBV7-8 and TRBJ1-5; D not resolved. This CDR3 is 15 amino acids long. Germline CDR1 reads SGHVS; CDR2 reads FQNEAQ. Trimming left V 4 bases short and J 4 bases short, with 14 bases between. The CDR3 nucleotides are TGTGCCAGCAGCTCCTCCCCCCCGGGAAATCAGCCCCAGCATTTT. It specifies CASSSSPPGNQPQHF. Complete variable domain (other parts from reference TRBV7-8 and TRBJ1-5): GAGVSQSPRYKVAKRGQDVALRCDPISGHVSLFWYQQALGQGPEFLTYFQNEAQLDKSGLPSDRFFAERPEGSVSTLKIQRTQQEDSAVYLCASSSSPPGNQPQHFGDGTRLSIL.

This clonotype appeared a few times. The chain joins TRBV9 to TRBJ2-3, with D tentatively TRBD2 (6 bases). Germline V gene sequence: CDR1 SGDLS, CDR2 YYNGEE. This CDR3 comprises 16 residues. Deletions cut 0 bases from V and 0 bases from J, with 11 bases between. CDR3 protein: CASSVDPRGSTDTQYF. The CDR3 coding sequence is TGTGCCAGCAGCGTAGACCCGCGGGGCAGCACAGATACGCAGTATTTT.